Below are 30 T cell receptor beta chains sequenced from a single sample in a study of graft-versus-host responses after intestinal transplantation. Their cognate antigens are unknown. Profiled with immunoSEQ multiplex PCR; TCRdb holds only in-frame clones, not every one. The sample carries 86,000 or so clones, around nine tenths recorded once. This specimen was unstimulated CD8+ T cells sorted from spleen or lymph node cells, taken before intestinal transplant. The receptors were gathered from a human donor who received an intestinal transplant.

The V call is TRBV2, the J call TRBJ2-2, with TRBD2 matching 7 bases. With 6 bases clipped from V and 0 bases from J, the junction kept 4 bases outside the gene matches. Germline CDR1 reads SNHLY; CDR2 reads FYNNEI. There are 15 residues in the CDR3. The CDR3 region is CASRPGGSNTGELFF. In DNA form, the CDR3 reads TGTGCCAGCAGACCCGGGGGGTCGAACACCGGGGAGCTGTTTTTT.

The CDR3 here is CASSQQGPSLAGHYEQYF. The CDR3 DNA sequence: TGTGCCAGCAGCCAACAGGGCCCCTCACTAGCGGGGCACTACGAGCAGTACTTC. This chain connects TRBV4-2 to TRBJ2-7; 10 bases align to TRBD2. Germline V gene sequence: CDR1 LGHNA, CDR2 YNFKEQ. Trimming took 2 bases from V and 3 from J; bases not matched to a gene: 13. The CDR3 has 18 amino acids.

The chain has TRBV10-1 and TRBJ2-1; tentatively, D is TRBD2 (6 bases). Trimming removed 4 bases from V and 5 bases from J, with 21 bases in between. This CDR3 is 17 amino acids long. The germline V gene has CDR1 WNHNN and CDR2 SYGVQD (reference sequence). The CDR3 nucleotides are TGCGCCAGCAGTGGGACTCCTGGGGGAGGCCCCGACAATGAGCAGTTCTTC. As protein: CASSGTPGGGPDNEQFF.

V and J are TRBV7-6 and TRBJ2-7; 11 positions agree with TRBD2. The CDR3 runs to 16 residues. Per germline, CDR1 SGHVS and CDR2 FNYEAQ. Losses at the gene ends were 1 base for V and 3 bases for J; bases not matched to a gene: 5. The CDR3 protein is CASSLGGLAGNYEQYF. In DNA form, the CDR3 reads TGTGCCAGCAGCTTAGGAGGACTAGCGGGTAACTACGAGCAGTACTTC.

The chain carries TRBV4-1 and TRBJ2-1; D may correspond to TRBD1 or TRBD2 (5 bases each). V was clipped by 4 bases and J by 2 bases, with 15 bases between them. Germline V gives CDR1 MGHRA, CDR2 YSYEKL. The CDR3 extends over 16 amino acids. CDR3 sequence reads: CASSLLGVPPYNEQFF. Here the CDR3 DNA reads TGCGCCAGCAGCCTTCTGGGGGTTCCTCCCTACAATGAGCAGTTCTTC.

The chain has TRBV19 and TRBJ2-1, with D tentatively TRBD1 (7 bases). V was cut by 3 bases and J by 7 bases, with 19 bases left in between. Germline CDR1 LNHDA, CDR2 SQIVND (reference sequence). The CDR3 contains 16 residues. The CDR3 bases are TGTGCCAGTAGTATTGGGGGCAGGGGGGCGGGGAATGAGCAGTTCTTC. Protein sequence: CASSIGGRGAGNEQFF.

The CDR3 coding sequence is TGCGCCAGCAGCTCCAGGGGGGAAAAACTGTTTTTT. Translation gives CASSSRGEKLFF. The J gene is TRBJ1-4, the V gene TRBV4-3, with 7 nucleotides matching TRBD1. This CDR3 has 12 amino acids. V lost 5 bases, J lost 8 bases, and 2 bases stayed unmatched. The V gene's germline CDR1 is LGHNA and CDR2 YSLEER.

The gene calls are TRBV6-5 and TRBJ2-2; D possibly corresponds to TRBD2 (6 bases). The CDR3 covers 13 residues. V was clipped by 5 bases and J by 6 bases, with 10 bases between them. Germline loops: CDR1 MNHEY, CDR2 SVGAGI. CDR3 amino acids: CASSGGEAGELFF. The DNA for the CDR3 is TGTGCCAGCAGTGGAGGGGAAGCCGGGGAGCTGTTTTTT.

V gene TRBV18 combines with J gene TRBJ2-5; D is undetermined. CDR3 length: 11 amino acids. Germline CDR1 and CDR2: KGHSH and LQKENI. The V gene lost 2 bases and the J gene lost 5 bases, with 3 bases spanning the gap. The CDR3 coding sequence is TGTGCCAGCTCACCATGGGAGACCCAGTACTTC. This encodes CASSPWETQYF.

The chain couples TRBV2 to TRBJ2-3; 8 nucleotides agree with TRBD2. Germline V gene lookup returns CDR1 SNHLY and CDR2 FYNNEI. V lost 6 bases and J lost 2; bases outside the gene matches: 7. The CDR3 contains 15 residues. The chain's CDR3 is CASSVAGTYTDTQYF. The CDR3 DNA is TGTGCCAGCAGCGTAGCGGGGACGTACACAGATACGCAGTATTTT.

The chain is built from TRBV12-5 and TRBJ2-2; TRBD1 agrees at 7 bases. The V gene's germline CDR1 is LGHNT and CDR2 FRNRAP. The CDR3 loop spans 17 amino acids. V trimming: 1 base; J trimming: 1 base; junction bases outside the gene matches: 6. Here the CDR3 reads CASGLGPGQRNTGELFF. The CDR3 coding sequence is TGTGCTAGTGGTTTGGGTCCGGGACAGAGGAACACCGGGGAGCTGTTTTTT.

As for this clone: The same CDR3 arises from other DNA sequences in this sample as well. CDR3 loop: CASRKGRGQETQYF. DNA of the CDR3: TGTGCCAGCAGAAAAGGACGGGGACAAGAGACCCAGTACTTC. The rearrangement uses TRBV2 and TRBJ2-5, with D possibly matching TRBD2 (5 bases). CDR3 length: 14 amino acids. Germline CDR1 and CDR2: SNHLY and FYNNEI. Trimming took off 6 bases at V and 2 bases at J, with 13 bases between the two ends. The full variable domain, rest sourced from reference TRBV2 and TRBJ2-5, is EPEVTQTPSHQVTQMGQEVILRCVPISNHLYFYWYRQILGQKVEFLVSFYNNEISEKSEIFDDQFSVERPDGSNFTLKIRSTKLEDSAMYFCASRKGRGQETQYFGPGTRLLVL.

The V gene is TRBV28, the J gene TRBJ2-7; possibly TRBD1 or TRBD2 for D (5 bases each). CDR1 and CDR2 from the germline V gene are MDHEN and SYDVKM. V gave up 5 bases and J gave up 5 bases, with 22 bases separating them. This CDR3 has 16 amino acids. CDR3 amino acids: CASSTQRGWVRNEQYF. CDR3 sequence (DNA): TGTGCCAGCAGTACCCAGAGGGGTTGGGTAAGGAACGAGCAGTACTTC.

The gene calls are TRBV5-1 and TRBJ2-7, with D possibly matching TRBD2 (6 bases). Trimming removed 4 bases from V and 0 bases from J, with 8 bases in between. The CDR3 loop spans 13 amino acids. CDR1 SGHRS and CDR2 YFSETQ come from the germline V gene. The CDR3 region is CASSVTSSYEQYF. CDR3 DNA sequence: TGCGCCAGCAGCGTGACTAGCTCCTACGAGCAGTACTTC.

CDR3 sequence (DNA): TGTGCCAGTAACAGGGCAGGCTATGGCTACACCTTC. Translation gives CASNRAGYGYTF. The J gene is TRBJ1-2, the V gene TRBV6-1; possibly TRBD1 for D (6 bases). The CDR3 loop spans 12 amino acids. CDR1 and CDR2 (germline): MNHNS, SASEGT. V gave up 9 bases and J gave up 4 bases, with 12 bases separating them.

The CDR3 loop is CASSFLAENTGELFF. In nucleotides, the CDR3 is TGTGCCAGCAGCTTCTTGGCAGAGAACACCGGGGAGCTGTTTTTT. The V call is TRBV13, the J call TRBJ2-2; D is unclear. CDR1 is PRHDT, CDR2 FYEKMQ, per germline (reference sequence). V dropped 3 bases and J dropped 1 base, with 9 bases sitting between them. The CDR3 runs 15 residues.

This chain connects TRBV29-1 to TRBJ1-1; 8 positions match TRBD1. This CDR3 region has 14 residues. Trimming took 3 bases from V and 0 from J; bases not matched to a gene: 3. Germline lookup yields CDR1 SQVTM and CDR2 ANQGSEA. In DNA form, the CDR3 reads TGCAGCGTTGATATGGGACAGGTGAACACTGAAGCTTTCTTT. It yields the protein CSVDMGQVNTEAFF.

This chain uses TRBV4-1 with TRBJ2-7; D is ambiguous. Trimming pared 4 bases from V and 3 bases from J, leaving 16 bases between. This CDR3 is 15 amino acids long. Germline CDR1 and CDR2: MGHRA and YSYEKL. CDR3 loop: CASSRISLGLYEQYF. In DNA, the CDR3 is TGCGCCAGCAGCCGGATCAGCTTAGGGCTCTACGAGCAGTACTTC.

The V and J genes are TRBV27 and TRBJ1-6; 8 bases are a match to TRBD1. The trim removed 5 bases at V and 13 bases at J, leaving 10 bases unmatched. This CDR3 spans 14 amino acids. CDR1 is MNHEY, CDR2 SMNVEV, per germline (reference sequence). CDR3 loop: CASSETGAISPLHF. As DNA, the CDR3 is TGTGCCAGCAGTGAGACAGGGGCCATTTCTCCCCTCCACTTT.

V and J are TRBV19 and TRBJ2-7; 9 bases line up with TRBD2. V shed 2 bases and J 3 bases; nucleotides not matched to a gene: 8. This CDR3 comprises 16 residues. In germline, CDR1 is LNHDA, CDR2 SQIVND (reference sequence). CDR3 in amino acids: CASSIRASGVLYEQYF. The CDR3 DNA follows: TGTGCCAGTAGTATAAGGGCTAGCGGGGTCCTCTACGAGCAGTACTTC.

V is TRBV7-9 and J is TRBJ2-7, with 8 bases fitting TRBD2. Germline loops: CDR1 SEHNR, CDR2 FQNEAQ (reference sequence). The CDR3 totals 19 residues. The junction had 13 bases not matched to a gene; V was cut back by 0 bases and J by 0 bases. The CDR3 reads CASSLAGRSAGAYSYEQYF. DNA of the CDR3: TGTGCCAGCAGCTTAGCGGGGAGGTCAGCGGGGGCCTACTCCTACGAGCAGTACTTC.

This chain connects TRBV6-5 to TRBJ1-2; 8 nucleotides line up with TRBD1. The trim removed 1 base at V and 7 bases at J, leaving 5 bases unmatched. CDR1 is MNHEY and CDR2 is SVGAGI in the germline V gene. The CDR3 is 14 residues long. CDR3: CASSYFGTGVGYTF. The CDR3 DNA reads as TGTGCCAGCAGTTACTTCGGGACAGGCGTTGGCTACACCTTC.

This chain links TRBV10-3 with TRBJ2-1, with 11 bases matching TRBD1. The CDR3 has 15 amino acids. Trimming took 4 bases from V and 3 from J; bases not matched to a gene: 2. Germline-derived CDR1 and CDR2 are ENHRY and SYGVKD. As DNA, the CDR3 is TGTGCCATCAGTGTGGGACAGGGGGGCTACAATGAGCAGTTCTTC. Its translation is CAISVGQGGYNEQFF.

V and J are TRBV28 and TRBJ1-1; D ambiguous. V was cut by 3 bases and J by 1 base, with 9 bases left in between. This CDR3 has 14 amino acids. Germline V gene lookup returns CDR1 MDHEN and CDR2 SYDVKM. This CDR3 is CASSFGPRNTEAFF. In DNA, the CDR3 is TGTGCCAGCAGTTTCGGACCCAGGAACACTGAAGCTTTCTTT.

The chain joins TRBV7-9 to TRBJ2-1, with 7 bases matching TRBD2. The germline V gene has CDR1 SEHNR and CDR2 FQNEAQ (reference sequence). CDR3 length: 17 residues. Trimming took 5 bases from V and 0 from J; bases not matched to a gene: 10. Written as DNA, the CDR3 is TGTGCCAGCAGCCCATCGGGGCGGGGGAGCTCCTACAATGAGCAGTTCTTC. Residues: CASSPSGRGSSYNEQFF.

The V and J genes are TRBV5-5 and TRBJ1-2; D might be TRBD1 (5 bases). The CDR3 is 16 amino acids. Deletions cut 3 bases from V and 2 bases from J, with 17 bases between. Per germline, CDR1 SGHKS and CDR2 YYEKEE (reference sequence). Here the CDR3 reads CASSSWFDGGNYGYTF. CDR3 in DNA: TGTGCCAGCAGCTCTTGGTTCGATGGGGGGAACTATGGCTACACCTTC.

This chain links TRBV27 with TRBJ1-4, with D unresolved. Looked up from germline, CDR1 is MNHEY and CDR2 is SMNVEV (reference sequence). V lost 8 bases and J 2 bases, leaving 12 bases between the germline ends. This CDR3 is 14 amino acids long. The CDR3 sequence is CASGMKGTNEKLFF. CDR3 DNA sequence: TGTGCCAGCGGCATGAAGGGCACTAATGAAAAACTGTTTTTT.

The chain joins TRBV27 to TRBJ1-4, with D perhaps matching TRBD1 (5 bases). V was clipped by 4 bases and J by 7 bases, with 22 bases between them. The CDR3 is made up of 17 amino acids. The germline V gene encodes CDR1 MNHEY and CDR2 SMNVEV (reference sequence). The DNA for the CDR3 is TGTGCCAGCAGTTCCAGACAACCTGGGGGTTTGGTTGAAAAACTGTTTTTT. Amino acids: CASSSRQPGGLVEKLFF. Complete variable domain (other parts from reference TRBV27 and TRBJ1-4): EAQVTQNPRYLITVTGKKLTVTCSQNMNHEYMSWYRQDPGLGLRQIYYSMNVEVTDKGDVPEGYKVSRKEKRNFPLILESPSPNQTSLYFCASSSRQPGGLVEKLFFGSGTQLSVL.

CDR3 coding DNA: TGTGCCTGGAGTGATTTTAGCGCCGGGGAGCTGTTTTTT. Its protein product is CAWSDFSAGELFF. The chain carries TRBV30 and TRBJ2-2; weak D call: TRBD2 (5 bases). CDR3 length: 13 residues. V lost 1 base, J lost 6 bases, and 9 bases lay in between. Per the germline V gene, CDR1 is GTSNPN and CDR2 is SVGIG (reference sequence). Full variable domain (outside the CDR3, taken from reference TRBV30 and TRBJ2-2): SQTIHQWPATLVQPVGSPLSLECTVEGTSNPNLYWYRQAAGRGLQLLFYSVGIGQISSEVPQNLSASRPQDRQFILSSKKLLLSDSGFYLCAWSDFSAGELFFGEGSRLTVL.

The rearrangement uses TRBV5-6 and TRBJ1-3, with D uncertain. The CDR3 is 15 residues long. Trimming took 2 bases from V and 3 from J, leaving 12 bases between them. Germline V gene lookup returns CDR1 SGHDT and CDR2 YYEEEE. The CDR3 region has the DNA TGTGCCAGCAGCTTTTACGGCGGCGGTGGAAACACCATATATTTT. Encoded protein: CASSFYGGGGNTIYF. The full variable domain, rest sourced from reference TRBV5-6 and TRBJ1-3, is DAGVTQSPTHLIKTRGQQVTLRCSPKSGHDTVSWYQQALGQGPQFIFQYYEEEERQRGNFPDRFSGHQFPNYSSELNVNALLLGDSALYLCASSFYGGGGNTIYFGEGSWLTVV.